This T cell receptor (beta chain) derives from a study of control samples from healthy donors and cancer patients. Clones were read by immunoSEQ multiplex PCR, and TCRdb kept only the in-frame ones, dropping some. This table has 90,000 to 150,000 clones, roughly nine tenths appearing once. Trimming removed 1 base from V and 6 bases from J, with 16 bases in between. The CDR3 covers 15 residues. CDR1 is SGHTA, CDR2 FQGNSA, per germline. Sequenced material: blood. The V call is TRBV7-2, the J call TRBJ2-7; perhaps TRBD1 as D (6 bases). This sequence was found in a man aged 45-65 years in good health. The CDR3 region has the DNA TGTGCCAGCAGCTTAGGGGTACAGGGAATTGGCGAGCAGTACTTC. It yields the protein CASSLGVQGIGEQYF.